The entry below describes one TCR beta chain. Its specificity is unknown. This specimen comes from a study of T cell responses to AZD1222 COVID-19 vaccine. Study-wide results and limits: White British people made up most donors, females outnumbered males, and clonal diversity was possibly underestimated. In the spike-specific TCR repertoire, nearly half reportedly target unmutated variant regions. Once two AZD1222 doses were given, Spike-specific TCR breadth and depth went up.

Sequenced by immunoSEQ multiplex PCR; TCRdb stores in-frame clones only, minus some. This table has roughly 120,000 clones, 85% to 95% appearing once. Germline V CDR1 and CDR2: MNHEY, SVGAGI. The CDR3 has 15 amino acids. V dropped 5 bases and J dropped 0 bases, with 11 bases sitting between them. The source material was peripheral blood, sampled 28 days after the second AZD1222 dose. The sequence was obtained from an adult who received the AZD1222 COVID-19 vaccine. The chain carries TRBV6-5 and TRBJ2-1, with D tentatively TRBD2 (5 bases). The CDR3 DNA reads TGTGCCAGCAGTCCGACGGGAAGCTCCTACAATGAGCAGTTCTTC. This translates into CASSPTGSSYNEQFF.